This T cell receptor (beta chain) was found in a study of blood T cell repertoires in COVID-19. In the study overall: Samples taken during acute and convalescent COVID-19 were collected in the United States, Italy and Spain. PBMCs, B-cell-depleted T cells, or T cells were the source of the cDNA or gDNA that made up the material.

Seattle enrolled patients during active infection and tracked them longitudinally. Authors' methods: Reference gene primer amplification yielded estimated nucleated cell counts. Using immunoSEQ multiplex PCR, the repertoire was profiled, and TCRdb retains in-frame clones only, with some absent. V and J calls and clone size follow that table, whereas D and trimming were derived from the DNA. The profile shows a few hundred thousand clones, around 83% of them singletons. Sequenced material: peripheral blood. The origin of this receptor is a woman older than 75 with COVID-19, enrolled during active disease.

Here the CDR3 DNA reads TGTGCCAGCAGTGCCACAGTTAATTCACCCCTCCACTTT. It yields the protein CASSATVNSPLHF. The chain uses TRBV6-4 and TRBJ1-6; no clear D. Germline values: CDR1 MRHNA, CDR2 SNTAGT. The CDR3 totals 13 residues. The V end lost 4 bases, the J end lost 6 bases, and 7 bases lay between the germline ends.